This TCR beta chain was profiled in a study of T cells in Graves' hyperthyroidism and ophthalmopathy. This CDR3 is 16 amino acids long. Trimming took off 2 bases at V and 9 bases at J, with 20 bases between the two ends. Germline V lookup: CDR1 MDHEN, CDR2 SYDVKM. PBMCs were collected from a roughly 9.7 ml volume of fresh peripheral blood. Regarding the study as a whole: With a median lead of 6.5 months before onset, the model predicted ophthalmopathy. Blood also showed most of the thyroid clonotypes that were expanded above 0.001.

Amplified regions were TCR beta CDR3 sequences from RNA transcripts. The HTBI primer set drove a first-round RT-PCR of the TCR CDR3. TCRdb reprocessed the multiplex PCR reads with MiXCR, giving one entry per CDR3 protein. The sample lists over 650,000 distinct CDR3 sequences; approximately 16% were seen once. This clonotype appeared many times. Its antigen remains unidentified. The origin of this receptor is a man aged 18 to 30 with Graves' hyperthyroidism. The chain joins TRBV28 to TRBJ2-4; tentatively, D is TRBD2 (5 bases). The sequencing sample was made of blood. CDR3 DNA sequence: TGTGCCAGCAGTTTACCCGGGAACCAGTATTCCTCCATTCAGTACTTC. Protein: CASSLPGNQYSSIQYF. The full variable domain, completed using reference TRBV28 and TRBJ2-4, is DVKVTQSSRYLVKRTGEKVFLECVQDMDHENMFWYRQDPGLGLRLIYFSYDVKMKEKGDIPEGYSVSREKKERFSLILESASTNQTSMYLCASSLPGNQYSSIQYFGAGTRLSVL.